The source of this T cell receptor beta chain is a study of a mutant IDH1 vaccine in newly diagnosed glioma. About the study: The timing of visit V12 was week 35, and that of visit V13 was week 47.

The CDR3 length is 18 residues. Germline CDR1 and CDR2: SGHRS and YFSETQ. J was trimmed by 6 bases and V by 3 bases; bases with no gene match: 8. Clones were sequenced by immunoSEQ multiplex PCR, and TCRdb holds only the in-frame ones, with some missing. The data show tens of thousands of clones, with 81% seen just once and 4.7% held by the top ten. Note on this clone: What it binds is not known.

Time point of the sample: week 35, safety follow-up. Each dose delivered 300 ug of mutant IDH1 20-mer peptide subcutaneously with imiquimod. The chain recombines TRBV5-1 with TRBJ2-2; 16 bases line up with TRBD2. The starting material was PBMCs, obtained from a glioma patient whose treatment included an IDH1 peptide vaccine. This TCR came from a woman aged 40 to 50 with glioma. Some clones in this sample may be carry-over from other donors' samples. CDR3 in amino acids: CASSSPGLAGGLAGELFF. The CDR3 DNA reads TGCGCCAGCAGCTCCCCGGGACTAGCGGGGGGGCTGGCCGGGGAGCTGTTTTTT.